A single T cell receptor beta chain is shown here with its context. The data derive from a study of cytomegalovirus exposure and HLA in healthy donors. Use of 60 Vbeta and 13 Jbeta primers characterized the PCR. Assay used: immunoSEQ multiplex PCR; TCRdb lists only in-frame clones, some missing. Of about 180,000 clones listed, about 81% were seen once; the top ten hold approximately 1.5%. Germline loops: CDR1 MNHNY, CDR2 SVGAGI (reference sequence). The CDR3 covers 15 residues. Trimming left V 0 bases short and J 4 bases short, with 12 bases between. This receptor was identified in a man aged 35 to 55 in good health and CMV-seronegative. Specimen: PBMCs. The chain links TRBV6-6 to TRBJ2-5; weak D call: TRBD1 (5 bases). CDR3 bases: TGTGCCAGCAGTTACTCAGGGGTGGTGTCAGAGACCCAGTACTTC. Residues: CASSYSGVVSETQYF.